The 25 T cell receptor beta chains given below trace back to one sample, sequenced in a study of CD8+ T cells in alopecia areata. Extracted RNA was reverse transcribed, and the resulting cDNA served as sequencing template. Clones were read by immunoSEQ multiplex PCR, and TCRdb kept only the in-frame ones, dropping some. The sample shows under 4,500 clones, 74% of them seen only once. Treatment specified: oral pan-JAK inhibitor, 5-10 mg twice daily. In alopecia areata patients, both lesional scalp punch biopsies and peripheral blood were collected. Specimen: skin, collected at week 24, from a patient treated with tofacitinib. The receptors were gathered from a human donor with alopecia areata.

CDR3 sequence reads: CASSPRGNTEAFF. The CDR3 DNA sequence: TGTGCCAGCAGCCCCCGAGGAAACACTGAAGCTTTCTTT. J is TRBJ1-1 and V is TRBV27; D call uncertain. The V gene lost 6 bases and the J gene lost 2 bases, with 10 bases spanning the gap. CDR1 MNHEY and CDR2 SMNVEV come from the germline V gene (reference sequence). This CDR3 has 13 residues.

V gene TRBV2 combines with J gene TRBJ2-7; 7 bases align to TRBD1. After removal of 0 bases from V and 3 bases from J, the junction contained 2 bases not matched to a gene. Germline V gene lookup returns CDR1 SNHLY and CDR2 FYNNEI. This CDR3 has 14 amino acids. CDR3 nucleotides: TGTGCCAGCAGTGAAGCGGGGACAGACTACGAGCAGTACTTC. Encoded protein: CASSEAGTDYEQYF.

This clone was picked up one time. This chain uses TRBV7-2 with TRBJ2-3; 10 bases are shared with TRBD2. V lost 3 bases and J lost 6; bases outside the gene matches: 12. The CDR3 contains 17 residues. Germline CDR1 is SGHTA and CDR2 is FQGNSA. Written as DNA, the CDR3 is TGTGCCAGCAGCTTTATAGCGGGGGGCCAAGGCCAGGATACGCAGTATTTT. Its protein product is CASSFIAGGQGQDTQYF.

V and J are TRBV7-8 and TRBJ2-5; 7 bases align to TRBD2. Per the germline V gene, CDR1 is SGHVS and CDR2 is FQNEAQ. J was trimmed by 5 bases and V by 4 bases; bases with no gene match: 4. The CDR3 is 13 amino acids. The CDR3 coding sequence is TGTGCCAGCAGCTCCCAGGGAGGGGAGACCCAGTACTTC. It encodes CASSSQGGETQYF.

This clone was observed a single time. In DNA form, the CDR3 reads TGTGCCAGCAGCTTTGGGGGGAACACTGAAGCTTTCTTT. Its translation: CASSFGGNTEAFF. This sequence joins TRBV7-2 and TRBJ1-1; possibly TRBD1 for D (5 bases). The ends were cut back, 3 bases at V and 1 base at J, with 6 bases in the middle. Germline CDR1 reads SGHTA; CDR2 reads FQGNSA. This CDR3 has 13 amino acids.

A single count supports this clone. The genes are TRBV5-5 and TRBJ1-5; maybe TRBD1 (5 bases). The germline CDR1 and CDR2 sequences are SGHKS and YYEKEE (reference sequence). Between the trimmed V and J ends, which lost 4 bases and 0 bases, there was a span of 11 bases. The length of the CDR3 is 15 residues. The chain's CDR3 is CASSLGVDSNQPQHF. CDR3 nucleotide sequence: TGTGCCAGCAGCCTAGGGGTCGATAGCAATCAGCCCCAGCATTTT.

This chain links TRBV29-1 with TRBJ2-1; possibly TRBD1 for D (6 bases). The germline CDR1 and CDR2 sequences are SQVTM and ANQGSEA. V lost 6 bases, J lost 9 bases, and 24 bases lay in between. The CDR3 has 15 amino acids. CDR3 nucleotide sequence: TGCAGCGTGGAACGGCCAGGGGTTGCATTCGGTGAGCAGTTCTTC. It translates to CSVERPGVAFGEQFF.

This chain connects TRBV11-2 to TRBJ1-1, with a tentative D call TRBD1 (6 bases). Germline loops: CDR1 SGHAT, CDR2 FQNNGV. The CDR3 extends over 14 amino acids. Between the trimmed V and J ends, which lost 5 bases and 1 base, there was a span of 11 bases. CDR3 nucleotide sequence: TGTGCCAGCAGCATAAACAGGGCGAACACTGAAGCTTTCTTT. Translation gives CASSINRANTEAFF.

The chain combines TRBV7-3 with TRBJ2-3; 7 bases agree with TRBD2. V gave up 5 bases and J gave up 8 bases; unmatched junction bases: 7. Germline V gives CDR1 SGHTA, CDR2 FQGTGA. This CDR3 is built from 13 residues. Here the CDR3 DNA reads TGTGCCAGCAGCCCGGGGTTAGCGGGTACGCAGTATTTT. This codes for CASSPGLAGTQYF.

This clone was recorded a few times. The genes are TRBV29-1 and TRBJ2-3; TRBD2 might be the D (6 bases). Germline values: CDR1 SQVTM, CDR2 ANQGSEA. V was trimmed by 1 base and J by 4 bases, leaving 12 bases between them. CDR3 size: 14 residues. CDR3 sequence: CSVEASGVADTQYF. The DNA of the CDR3 is TGCAGCGTTGAAGCCTCGGGGGTGGCAGATACGCAGTATTTT.

J is TRBJ2-3 and V is TRBV20-1; D might be TRBD2 (5 bases). The CDR3 is 11 amino acids. Germline V gene data show CDR1 as DFQATT and CDR2 as SNEGSKA (reference sequence). V lost 6 bases to trimming and J lost 7 bases, with 11 bases between them. In nucleotides, the CDR3 is TGCAGTGCAAAGCCGGACTATACGCAGTATTTT. Protein: CSAKPDYTQYF.

The rearrangement joins TRBV11-3 to TRBJ2-2; TRBD1 might be the D (5 bases). From germline, CDR1 is SGHNT and CDR2 YENEEA. This CDR3 has 15 residues. Trimming removed 3 bases from V and 0 bases from J, with 8 bases in between. CDR3 bases: TGTGCCAGCAGCTTCAGGGCTTCGAACACCGGGGAGCTGTTTTTT. Protein: CASSFRASNTGELFF.

The CDR3 here is CASGLEGQGSHEQYF. Here the CDR3 DNA reads TGTGCTAGTGGTTTGGAGGGACAGGGTTCCCACGAGCAGTACTTC. V gene TRBV12-5 combines with J gene TRBJ2-7; the match to TRBD1 covers 9 bases. V gave up 1 base and J gave up 5 bases; unmatched junction bases: 6. This CDR3 is 15 amino acids long. Germline CDR1 is LGHNT and CDR2 is FRNRAP.

This chain uses TRBV6-1 with TRBJ2-7; the match to TRBD1 covers 7 bases. The germline V gene encodes CDR1 MNHNS and CDR2 SASEGT. With 6 bases clipped from V and 0 bases from J, the junction kept 5 bases outside the gene matches. The CDR3 sequence is 14 residues long. The CDR3 region is CASSLGTDSYEQYF. The CDR3 bases are TGTGCCAGCAGCCTGGGGACAGACTCCTACGAGCAGTACTTC.

V and J are TRBV21-1 and TRBJ2-7; no check of the table's D call, TRBD1, against the DNA was made. TRBV21-1 counts as a pseudogene. CDR3 length: 13 amino acids. CDR3 sequence: CASSTRTGQEQYF. The DNA for the CDR3 is TGTGCCAGCAGCACCAGGACAGGGCAGGAGCAGTACTTC.

The chain links TRBV7-2 to TRBJ1-5; TRBD1 might be the D (5 bases). The length of the CDR3 is 15 residues. V shed 4 bases and J shed 2 bases, with 12 bases lying between them. The germline V gene has CDR1 SGHTA and CDR2 FQGNSA. In nucleotides, the CDR3 is TGTGCCAGCAGCTATGGGGACGGAGGCAATCAGCCCCAGCATTTT. It encodes CASSYGDGGNQPQHF.

The rearrangement links TRBV11-1 to TRBJ2-1, with 8 bases fitting TRBD2. V lost 11 bases to trimming and J lost 9 bases; unmatched junction nucleotides: 15. The CDR3 extends over 14 amino acids. Germline assignment: CDR1 SGHAT and CDR2 FQDESV (reference sequence). DNA of the CDR3: TGTGCCCGCGCGGGGGGCGGGGCGGACTCTGAGCAGTTCTTC. This sequence encodes CARAGGGADSEQFF.

This clone was picked up a small number of times. V usage is TRBV7-8 and J usage is TRBJ1-2; perhaps TRBD1 as D (5 bases). The CDR3 spans 12 residues. Germline CDR1 is SGHVS and CDR2 is FQNEAQ. Trimming took off 3 bases at V and 8 bases at J, with 10 bases between the two ends. This chain's CDR3 is CASSLGPKGYTF. The CDR3 DNA reads as TGTGCCAGCAGCTTGGGACCCAAGGGCTACACCTTC.

Remarks on this clone: The sample carries other DNA sequences with the same CDR3. This chain uses TRBV27 with TRBJ1-5; D may be TRBD1 (5 bases). CDR3 length equals 14 residues. The germline V gene encodes CDR1 MNHEY and CDR2 SMNVEV (reference sequence). V lost 8 bases, J lost 6 bases, and 17 bases lay in between. The CDR3 region has the DNA TGTGCCAGCCGGGAGGTGGGGGGGGGTCAGCCCCAGCATTTT. Amino acid sequence: CASREVGGGQPQHF.

The genes are TRBV21-1 and TRBJ1-1; TRBD1 reflects the table's D call only, with no check against the DNA. TRBV21-1 is an annotated pseudogene. This CDR3 region has 14 residues. The CDR3: CASSPSPGHAEAFF. CDR3 DNA: TGTGCCAGCAGCCCCTCCCCGGGACACGCAGAAGCTTTCTTT.

The chain couples TRBV7-2 to TRBJ2-4, with a possible D match to TRBD2 (5 bases). CDR1 is SGHTA and CDR2 is FQGNSA in the germline V gene. V gave up 0 bases and J gave up 13 bases, with 10 bases separating them. The CDR3 extends over 12 amino acids. This chain's CDR3 is CASSLAGSGQYF. CDR3 bases: TGTGCCAGCAGCTTAGCCGGGTCGGGACAGTACTTC.

The chain has TRBV5-6 and TRBJ1-4; 7 bases fit TRBD1. The CDR3 extends over 15 amino acids. V lost 3 bases, J lost 4 bases, and 6 bases stayed unmatched. The V gene's germline CDR1 is SGHDT and CDR2 YYEEEE. CDR3 protein: CASSSGQVYNEKLFF. The CDR3 coding sequence is TGTGCCAGCAGCTCCGGACAGGTTTATAATGAAAAACTGTTTTTT.

The chain has TRBV9 and TRBJ2-4; TRBD2 aligns across 8 bases. The CDR3 covers 20 residues. Germline CDR1 and CDR2: SGDLS and YYNGEE. V lost 0 bases and J lost 0; bases outside the gene matches: 14. The CDR3, as DNA: TGTGCCAGCAGCGTAGGTGGTGCGGGCGGGGGGCTCCTAGCCAAAAACATTCAGTACTTC. Protein sequence: CASSVGGAGGGLLAKNIQYF. The variable domain in full, with the rest retrieved from reference TRBV9 and TRBJ2-4, is DSGVTQTPKHLITATGQRVTLRCSPRSGDLSVYWYQQSLDQGLQFLIQYYNGEERAKGNILERFSAQQFPDLHSELNLSSLELGDSALYFCASSVGGAGGGLLAKNIQYFGAGTRLSVL.

This chain uses TRBV11-2 with TRBJ1-2; D unclear. Trimming took off 5 bases at V and 2 bases at J, with 15 bases between the two ends. The CDR3 length is 15 residues. Germline CDR1 is SGHAT and CDR2 is FQNNGV. DNA for the CDR3: TGTGCCAGCAGCGCTCCCTTCATGGGGAACTATGGCTACACCTTC. Protein sequence: CASSAPFMGNYGYTF.

The chain carries TRBV28 and TRBJ1-2; TRBD1 matches at 7 bases. The trim removed 10 bases at V and 8 bases at J, leaving 10 bases unmatched. Germline assignment: CDR1 MDHEN and CDR2 SYDVKM. The CDR3 length is 12 residues. CDR3 protein: CATLPGQQGYTF. The CDR3 nucleotides are TGTGCCACCCTACCGGGACAGCAGGGCTACACCTTC.